This TCR beta chain was retrieved from a study of blood T cell repertoires in COVID-19. About the study: PBMCs, B-cell-depleted T cells, or T cells provided the cDNA or gDNA that made up the material.

Data came from immunoSEQ multiplex PCR; TCRdb stores just in-frame clones and leaves some out. The sample includes around 73,000 clones, around 82% seen only once; the top ten take around 27%. V was pared by 4 bases and J by 4 bases, with 3 bases of the junction left unmatched. Per germline, CDR1 MNHEY and CDR2 SVGAGI. The CDR3 is made up of 14 amino acids. Material for sequencing was peripheral blood. This chain links TRBV6-5 with TRBJ2-1, with 8 nucleotides matching TRBD1. The source is a human donor in a cohort sampled during active COVID-19. CDR3 region: CASSFYRGYNEQFF. The CDR3 DNA sequence: TGTGCCAGCAGTTTTTACAGGGGGTACAATGAGCAGTTCTTC.